This T cell receptor (beta chain) originates from a study of cytomegalovirus exposure and HLA in healthy donors. About the research overall: Researchers found that roughly 80% of some 400 genotyped donors fell within the Caucasian-associated ancestry cluster. Study results and limitations: The listing of 150 to 200 TCR beta chains classed them as cytomegalovirus-associated. A few of the chains that were CMV-associated were confirmed in vitro to be specific for CMV antigens.

13 Jbeta primers and 60 Vbeta primers were used for the PCR. Clones were read by immunoSEQ multiplex PCR, and TCRdb kept only the in-frame ones, dropping some. The sample yields 150,000 to 200,000 clones, about four fifths seen once. On this clone itself: Its antigen is undetermined.

V lost 7 bases to trimming and J lost 7 bases; unmatched junction nucleotides: 10. Germline lookup yields CDR1 LNHDA and CDR2 SQIVND (reference sequence). This CDR3 is built from 15 residues. The sequence was obtained from a woman younger than 45 in good health and CMV-seropositive. The V and J genes are TRBV19 and TRBJ1-5, with 10 bases lining up with TRBD1. Sequencing used PBMCs. As DNA, the CDR3 is TGTGCCAGTAACCCGCGACAGGGGGCGAGGCAGCCCCAGCATTTT. It specifies CASNPRQGARQPQHF.